This T cell receptor (beta chain) was obtained from a study of blood T cell repertoires in COVID-19. About the study: The samples span acute and convalescent COVID-19 from the United States, Italy and Spain. From T cells, B-cell-depleted T cells, or PBMCs came the material, which was cDNA or gDNA.

With V trimmed by 4 bases and J by 0 bases, 3 bases remained unmatched. The CDR3 extends over 15 amino acids. Germline CDR1 reads SGHRS; CDR2 reads YFSETQ. As processed by the authors: Quantification of nucleated cells was approximated via reference gene primer amplification. Produced via immunoSEQ multiplex PCR; TCRdb's table is partial and in-frame only. The DNA was the basis for D and trimming; V, J and clone size are from that table. Of about 34,000 clones in the sample, about nine tenths were seen once. Sequences were obtained from peripheral blood. This sequence was found in a man older than 75 with acute or convalescent COVID-19. The rearrangement links TRBV5-1 to TRBJ2-7; 11 bases align to TRBD2. This CDR3 is CASSVGLADSYEQYF. The CDR3 DNA is TGCGCCAGCAGCGTGGGACTAGCGGACTCCTACGAGCAGTACTTC.